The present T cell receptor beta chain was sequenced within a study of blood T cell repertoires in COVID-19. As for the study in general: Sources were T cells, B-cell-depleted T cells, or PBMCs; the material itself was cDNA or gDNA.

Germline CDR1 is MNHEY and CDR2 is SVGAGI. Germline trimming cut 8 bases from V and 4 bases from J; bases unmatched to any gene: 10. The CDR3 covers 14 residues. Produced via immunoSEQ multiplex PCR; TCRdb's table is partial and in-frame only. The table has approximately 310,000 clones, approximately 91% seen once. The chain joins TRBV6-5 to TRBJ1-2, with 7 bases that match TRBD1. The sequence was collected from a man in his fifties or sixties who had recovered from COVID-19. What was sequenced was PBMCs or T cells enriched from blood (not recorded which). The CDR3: CASSRTGQIYGYTF. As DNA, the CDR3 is TGTGCCAGCTCTCGGACGGGACAGATCTATGGCTACACCTTC.